These 5 T cell receptor beta chains were sequenced from one sample in a study of sequential checkpoint blockade in melanoma (dated by TCRdb to between 2018 and 2020). The sample's treatment or condition, from its label and the paper: randomized to nivolumab then ipilimumab (arm A) or the reverse (arm B). Preparation of the library involved the immunoSEQ multiplex PCR assay. The immuneACCESS repertoire file appears here via TCRdb, limited to in-frame rearrangements. These files lack a portion of the clones; in checked studies, under half of the deficit traces to unresolved V genes, and the cause of the others is not known. The sample table holds about 21,000 clones, of which roughly four fifths were seen once. The ten top clones hold roughly 49% of the sample. Source: CD8+ T cells sorted from blood (inferred from file names), taken from a patient given nivolumab and ipilimumab in sequence. These receptor sequences come from a human donor with melanoma.

V is TRBV28 and J is TRBJ1-4; D is unresolved. Per germline, CDR1 MDHEN and CDR2 SYDVKM. The CDR3 has 16 residues. Trimming stripped 5 bases from V and 0 bases from J, with 13 bases between. CDR3 loop: CASSPPRVSTNEKLFF. As DNA, the CDR3 is TGTGCCAGCAGTCCTCCCCGAGTATCAACTAATGAAAAACTGTTTTTT. Complete variable domain (other parts from reference TRBV28 and TRBJ1-4): DVKVTQSSRYLVKRTGEKVFLECVQDMDHENMFWYRQDPGLGLRLIYFSYDVKMKEKGDIPEGYSVSREKKERFSLILESASTNQTSMYLCASSPPRVSTNEKLFFGSGTQLSVL.

The rearrangement uses TRBV28 and TRBJ1-2; D perhaps matches TRBD1 (5 bases). V was trimmed by 6 bases and J by 3 bases, leaving 17 bases between them. Germline V lookup: CDR1 MDHEN, CDR2 SYDVKM. The CDR3 totals 15 residues. The CDR3 loop reads CASSDHLGGDYGYTF. CDR3 nucleotide sequence: TGTGCCAGCAGCGATCATTTGGGGGGGGACTATGGCTACACCTTC.

V gene TRBV5-1 combines with J gene TRBJ1-4; tentatively, D is TRBD1 (5 bases). The CDR3 has 16 residues. The germline CDR1 and CDR2 sequences are SGHRS and YFSETQ. Trimming took off 0 bases at V and 2 bases at J, with 11 bases between the two ends. The CDR3 region is CASSLVGGRTNEKLFF. CDR3 DNA: TGCGCCAGCAGCTTGGTCGGGGGGAGGACTAATGAAAAACTGTTTTTT.

The rearrangement uses TRBV9 and TRBJ2-7; possibly TRBD1 for D (5 bases). V lost 4 bases and J 0 bases, leaving 14 bases between the germline ends. The CDR3 runs to 15 residues. Germline CDR1 is SGDLS and CDR2 is YYNGEE. The DNA for the CDR3 is TGTGCCAGCAGCTTAGGACACCTCTCCTCCTACGAGCAGTACTTC. Protein: CASSLGHLSSYEQYF.

The chain employs TRBV4-3 and TRBJ2-1, with 10 bases lining up with TRBD2. CDR3 length: 17 amino acids. From germline, CDR1 is LGHNA and CDR2 YSLEER. J was trimmed by 0 bases and V by 0 bases; bases with no gene match: 2. CDR3 nucleotide sequence: TGCGCCAGCAGCCAAGATAGCGGGGGGACCTCCTACAATGAGCAGTTCTTC. The encoded protein is CASSQDSGGTSYNEQFF.